This paragraph covers one TCR beta chain sequence. Repertoires were generated with immunoSEQ multiplex PCR, while TCRdb's copy carries only in-frame clones and drops some. The data hold about 250,000 clones, with around 82% observed a single time. This sample stems from a study of blood T cell repertoires in COVID-19. Whole-study context: Italy, Spain and the United States were the sources of the convalescent and acute COVID-19 samples. PBMCs, B-cell-depleted T cells, or T cells were the source of the cDNA or gDNA that made up the material.

V lost 4 bases, J lost 6 bases, and 13 bases stayed unmatched. This CDR3 region has 16 residues. Germline V gene data show CDR1 as MNHEY and CDR2 as SMNVEV (reference sequence). The origin of this receptor is a woman of 80 years or more with active or convalescent COVID-19. The specimen was peripheral blood. V is TRBV27 and J is TRBJ1-2; TRBD1 matches at 8 bases. CDR3 residues: CASSSLWTGKTNGYTF. As DNA, the CDR3 is TGTGCCAGCAGTTCGCTTTGGACAGGGAAGACAAATGGCTACACCTTC.